Listed below are T cell receptor beta chains from one sample, sequenced in a study of T cell responses to AZD1222 COVID-19 vaccine. Sequencing used immunoSEQ multiplex PCR; TCRdb keeps in-frame clones, though not all of them. The table has about 100,000 clones, approximately 90% seen once; the top ten hold about 6.8%. Sequenced here: peripheral blood, sampled 28 days after the second AZD1222 dose. The receptor source for this set is an adult who received the AZD1222 COVID-19 vaccine. Both conserved end residues are part of each CDR3. The D gene is left open where the match is weak. Rows may omit the clone size; those that give it use once, few, many or a size class.

TRBJ1-2 | TRBV3-1/TRBV3-2 | . | . | CASSHWGQGLYGYTF | TGTGCCAGCAGCCATTGGGGGCAGGGTCTCTATGGCTACACCTTC
TRBJ1-1 | TRBV28 | . | . | CASRFGGPGRHTEAFF | TGTGCCAGCAGATTTGGGGGCCCAGGGCGTCACACTGAAGCTTTCTTT
TRBJ2-1 | TRBV25-1 | . | TRBD2 | CASSVPGLVGGNEQFF | TGTGCCAGCAGTGTCCCGGGACTAGTAGGAGGCAATGAGCAGTTCTTC
TRBJ1-1 | TRBV6-5 | . | . | CASSYREGANTEAFF | TGTGCCAGCAGTTACAGGGAGGGTGCTAACACTGAAGCTTTCTTT
TRBJ2-7 | TRBV4-1 | . | TRBD1 | CASSQSGQVRSYEQYF | TGCGCCAGCAGCCAGTCGGGACAGGTTCGCTCCTACGAGCAGTACTTC
TRBJ2-1 | TRBV9 | once | TRBD2 | CASSVSGSYNEQFF | TGTGCCAGCAGCGTTAGCGGGAGCTACAATGAGCAGTTCTTC
TRBJ2-7 | TRBV24-1 | . | . | CATSGGFHEQYF | TGTGCCACCAGTGGGGGGTTCCACGAGCAGTACTTC
TRBJ1-4 | TRBV5-4 | few | TRBD1 | CASSTRTGGGEKLFF | TGTGCCAGCAGCACACGGACAGGGGGGGGTGAAAAACTGTTTTTT
TRBJ2-5 | TRBV7-2 | . | . | CASSLDSTRWETQYF | TGTGCCAGCAGCTTGGACTCAACGAGGTGGGAGACCCAGTACTTC
TRBJ2-1 | TRBV18 | . | TRBD1 | CASSPARDRETMGKQFF | TGTGCCAGCTCACCAGCCAGGGACAGGGAGACCATGGGTAAGCAGTTCTTC
TRBJ1-5 | TRBV27 | . | . | CASKGLGNQPQHF | TGTGCCAGCAAGGGGTTGGGCAATCAGCCCCAGCATTTT
TRBJ2-7 | TRBV24-1 | few | . | CATSAPGPRGEQYF | TGTGCCACCAGTGCACCGGGCCCCCGGGGGGAGCAGTACTTC
TRBJ2-2 | TRBV6-5 | . | . | CASSRGTTGTGELFF | TGTGCCAGCAGTCGTGGGACAACCGGCACCGGGGAGCTGTTTTTT
TRBJ2-1 | TRBV4-3 | . | TRBD2 | CASSQSPRTSETYNEQFF | TGCGCCAGCAGCCAATCTCCCCGGACTAGCGAGACCTACAATGAGCAGTTCTTC
TRBJ2-7 | TRBV10-3 | . | . | CATDPGIGEQYF | TGTGCCACGGACCCTGGAATCGGCGAGCAGTACTTC
TRBJ2-7 | TRBV5-6 | . | . | CASSLDTYEQYF | TGTGCCAGCAGCTTGGACACCTACGAGCAGTACTTC
TRBJ2-5 | TRBV29-1 | . | . | CSVGGETQYF | TGCAGCGTCGGGGGAGAGACCCAGTACTTC
TRBJ1-6 | TRBV28 | . | . | CASSFPGNSPLHF | TGTGCCAGCAGTTTCCCCGGCAATTCACCCCTCCACTTT
TRBJ1-4 | TRBV19 | . | . | CASREAAVGEKLFF | TGTGCCAGTAGGGAAGCGGCGGTCGGTGAAAAACTGTTTTTT
TRBJ1-6 | TRBV7-8 | few | TRBD1 | CASSFRRDRGPVGSPLHF | TGTGCCAGCAGCTTTAGGAGGGACAGGGGACCGGTGGGTTCACCCCTCCACTTT
TRBJ1-1 | TRBV7-2 | . | . | CASRFGLNTEAFF | TGTGCCAGCAGATTTGGGTTGAACACTGAAGCTTTCTTT
TRBJ1-2 | TRBV6-1 | . | . | CASSEARASWGYTF | TGTGCCAGCAGTGAAGCGAGGGCCTCCTGGGGCTACACCTTC
TRBJ2-7 | TRBV11-2 | . | TRBD2 | CASSFSGTSYEQYF | TGTGCCAGCAGTTTTTCCGGGACTAGCTACGAGCAGTACTTC
TRBJ1-6 | TRBV10-2 | . | . | CASGDISNSPLHF | TGCGCCAGCGGGGACATTTCTAATTCACCCCTCCACTTT
TRBJ2-1 | TRBV18 | . | TRBD2 | CASSPTRTSGYNEQFF | TGTGCCAGCTCACCAACCCGGACTAGCGGCTACAATGAGCAGTTCTTC